The clone carrying this TCR beta chain was seen a handful of times. What it binds is unknown. These data belong to a study of human T cells and chemical hapten exposure. Study-level background: On around 2 cm by around 2 cm of upper inner arm skin, sensitization was performed with 2% DPC.

Study conclusions and caveats: Sensitization with DPC brought no change to TCRs above 1 in 1000 in frequency.

V lost 1 base and J 1 base, leaving 13 bases between the germline ends. This CDR3 is 16 amino acids long. CDR1 is MDHEN, CDR2 SYDVKM, per germline. Time point noted: pre-sensitization, week 0. Documented treatment: therapeutic diphenylcyclopropenone sensitization with weekly scalp DPC. MiXCR, applied by TCRdb to the RACE reads, yields one record per CDR3 protein. The sample lists over 300,000 distinct CDR3 sequences, 5.1% occurring once. This TCR derives from a woman between 45 and 65 years old with alopecia areata. Some clones in this sample may be carry-over from other donors' samples. V usage is TRBV28 and J usage is TRBJ2-5; D is unclear. The sequencing here drew on whole blood, taken in connection with sensitization to the hapten diphenylcyclopropenone (DPC). The CDR3 DNA sequence: TGTGCCAGCAGTTTATCGTTTCACAGTATCCAAGAGACCCAGTACTTC. The encoded protein is CASSLSFHSIQETQYF.